These 5 T cell receptor beta chains were all obtained from the same sample, sequenced in a study of cytomegalovirus exposure and HLA in healthy donors. 60 Vbeta and 13 Jbeta primers were used in PCR. TCRdb keeps only in-frame clones here, not all; method: immunoSEQ multiplex PCR. Its listing shows 55,000 to 75,000 clones. Sequences were obtained from PBMCs. These receptors were taken from a male donor in good health and CMV-seronegative.

This chain connects TRBV28 to TRBJ2-5; 13 positions agree with TRBD2. The CDR3 is made up of 16 amino acids. The V gene's germline CDR1 is MDHEN and CDR2 SYDVKM. J gave up 5 bases and V 6 bases, and 9 bases lay outside the gene matches. The CDR3 DNA is TGTGCCAGCAGCCTCCGGACTAGCGGGAGTAGGGAGACCCAGTACTTC. Its protein is CASSLRTSGSRETQYF.

The chain uses TRBV29-1 and TRBJ2-7, with 9 bases matching TRBD2. This CDR3 is 15 amino acids long. After removal of 6 bases from V and 3 bases from J, the junction contained 12 bases not matched to a gene. The germline CDR1 and CDR2 sequences are SQVTM and ANQGSEA. The CDR3 DNA sequence: TGCAGCGTACTAAGATTAGCGGGAGTACACTACGAGCAGTACTTC. Amino acids: CSVLRLAGVHYEQYF.

The genes are TRBV18 and TRBJ1-5; D perhaps matches TRBD1 (5 bases). V gave up 3 bases and J gave up 0 bases, with 15 bases separating them. CDR3 length: 17 residues. Germline V gene lookup returns CDR1 KGHSH and CDR2 LQKENI. CDR3 amino acids: CASSPPGGSNSNQPQHF. The CDR3 region has the DNA TGTGCCAGCTCACCTCCTGGGGGGAGTAATAGCAATCAGCCCCAGCATTTT.

The CDR3 DNA sequence: TGTGCCAGCAGCACCCGGGTAGAAGGGGCCAACGTCCTGACTTTC. Encoded protein: CASSTRVEGANVLTF. The J gene is TRBJ2-6, the V gene TRBV9; D is undetermined. Between the trimmed V and J ends, which lost 4 bases and 4 bases, there was a span of 12 bases. Germline CDR1 SGDLS, CDR2 YYNGEE. The CDR3 is made up of 15 amino acids.

The rearrangement uses TRBV9 and TRBJ1-5, with D possibly being TRBD1 (5 bases). The ends were cut back, 2 bases at V and 2 bases at J, with 8 bases in the middle. The CDR3 has 14 amino acids. From germline, CDR1 is SGDLS and CDR2 YYNGEE. In nucleotides, the CDR3 is TGTGCCAGCAGCGTGTGGGGGGGCAATCAGCCCCAGCATTTT. Translated, it gives CASSVWGGNQPQHF.